This T cell receptor beta chain was found in a study of cytomegalovirus exposure and HLA in healthy donors (dated by TCRdb to about 2017). About the full investigation: A later analysis indicated that the roughly 130 validation repertoires were generated on the platform also employed for the 700 or so repertoires of the first cohort. The study aimed to test whether signatures of past pathogen exposure could be identified by cataloging public T cell receptors. In addition to the first cohort of several hundred subjects, a separate validation cohort of approximately 110 different subjects was used. High-throughput TCR immunosequencing, statistical association of individual TCRs with disease status, and machine learning were combined to predict cytomegalovirus infection status. Paper-wide results and their limitations: A few of the identified cytomegalovirus-associated TCR beta chains were confirmed in vitro to be specific for cytomegalovirus antigens. A total of 150 to 200 TCR beta chains were listed by the study as associated with cytomegalovirus. The authors suggested that the approach could potentially be generalized to other disease states and immunological phenotypes. The validation cohort had no HLA typing available for a later analysis, so co-occurrence within that cohort was assessed over all 130 or so repertoires. In a later analysis, TCRs clustered in the first cohort were found to also tend to co-occur in the 130 or so validation repertoires, with approximately 93% of cluster scores above 0. Most TCR sequences were observed very rarely across donors, whereas some public TCRs were present in many individuals. Cytomegalovirus status was reported to be diagnosed by the classifier with high specificity and sensitivity in both the original and validation cohorts.

Receptor amplification or capture employed the immunoSEQ multiplex PCR assay. Regarding the original processing steps: A statistical classification framework was built for diagnosing cytomegalovirus status from the catalog of TCR beta chain sequences. Entries here come from immuneACCESS through TCRdb and include only in-frame sequences with V and J called. Some clones fail to appear in such tables; in the studies checked, an unresolved V gene covers under half of the shortfall, and the cause of the remainder is unknown. V and J calls plus clone size are reproduced from that table; the DNA served to infer D and trimming. For this sample there are 90,000 to 110,000 clones; almost 90% appear just once. Of the sample, roughly 2.2% falls within the top ten clones. With regard to this clone: It lacks a known antigen. The input lacks base qualities; no much larger clone sits a single base away.

From a lookup of the germline V gene, CDR1 and CDR2 are KGHSH and LQKENI. The CDR3 covers 14 residues, taking in both the cysteine and the phenylalanine. The CDR3 DNA has 42 bases and is translated from base 1. Trimming costs V 0 bases and J 5 bases, and their ends lie 11 bases apart. The donors belonged to the validation cohort of around 130 subjects, which was separate from the roughly 670-subject first cohort. The chain couples TRBV18 to TRBJ2-7; TRBD1 is possibly the D segment (5 matching bases). Sequencing was carried out using PBMCs. The source of this sequence is a woman between 18 and 30 years old in good health and CMV-seronegative. The DNA sequence reads TGTGCCAGCTCACCACCCTCCAGGGTCGACGAGCAGTACTTC. This codes for CASSPPSRVDEQYF. When the CDR3 is completed using the reference TRBV18 and TRBJ2-7 genes on either side, the full variable domain is NAGVMQNPRHLVRRRGQEARLRCSPMKGHSHVYWYRQLPEEGLKFMVYLQKENIIDESGMPKERFSAEFPKEGPSILRIQQVVRGDSAAYFCASSPPSRVDEQYFGPGTRLTVT.